This TCR beta chain appears in the sequencing data of a study of blood T cells in healthy people across ages. It was with a sample-barcoded 5' primer and a J-beta primer mix that a second PCR of roughly 6 to 11 cycles was run. The yield of each sample was at least 2.5 million CDR3-containing paired-end reads. TCRdb re-derived calls from the 5' RACE reads in MiXCR, one entry per CDR3 protein. The sample contains around 1,700,000 distinct CDR3 sequences, 28% of which appear only once. This CDR3 comprises 15 residues. In germline, CDR1 is GTSNPN, CDR2 SVGIG (reference sequence). V lost 0 bases to trimming and J lost 3 bases, with 12 bases between them. On this clonotype itself: Its antigen is unidentified.

Study results and limitations: Per million T cells, the diversity of TCR beta decreased roughly linearly as age advanced. Higher diversity and more naive CD4+ cells were features of long-lived donors, compared to aged donors.

This TCR derives from a woman between 25 and 40 years old in good health. The sequenced material came from blood. This chain links TRBV30 with TRBJ2-1; D is perhaps TRBD1 (6 bases). The CDR3 DNA reads as TGTGCCTGGAGTGTGGCGAGGGGGATCTACAATGAGCAGTTCTTC. Translating it yields CAWSVARGIYNEQFF.